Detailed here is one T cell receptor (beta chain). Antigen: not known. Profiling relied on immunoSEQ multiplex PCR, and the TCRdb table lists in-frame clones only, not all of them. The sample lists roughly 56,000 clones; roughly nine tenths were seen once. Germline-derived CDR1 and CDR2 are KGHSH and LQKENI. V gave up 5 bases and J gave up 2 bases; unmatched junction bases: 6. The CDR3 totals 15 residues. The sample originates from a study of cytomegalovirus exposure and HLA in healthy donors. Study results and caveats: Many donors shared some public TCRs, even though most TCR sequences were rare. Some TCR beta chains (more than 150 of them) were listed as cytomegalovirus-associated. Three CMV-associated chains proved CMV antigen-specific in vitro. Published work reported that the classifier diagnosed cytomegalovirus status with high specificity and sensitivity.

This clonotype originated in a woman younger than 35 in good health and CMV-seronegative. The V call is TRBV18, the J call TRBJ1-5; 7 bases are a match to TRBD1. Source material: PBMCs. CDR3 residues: CASSTRGVGNQPQHF. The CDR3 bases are TGTGCCAGCTCAACCAGGGGGGTTGGCAATCAGCCCCAGCATTTT.